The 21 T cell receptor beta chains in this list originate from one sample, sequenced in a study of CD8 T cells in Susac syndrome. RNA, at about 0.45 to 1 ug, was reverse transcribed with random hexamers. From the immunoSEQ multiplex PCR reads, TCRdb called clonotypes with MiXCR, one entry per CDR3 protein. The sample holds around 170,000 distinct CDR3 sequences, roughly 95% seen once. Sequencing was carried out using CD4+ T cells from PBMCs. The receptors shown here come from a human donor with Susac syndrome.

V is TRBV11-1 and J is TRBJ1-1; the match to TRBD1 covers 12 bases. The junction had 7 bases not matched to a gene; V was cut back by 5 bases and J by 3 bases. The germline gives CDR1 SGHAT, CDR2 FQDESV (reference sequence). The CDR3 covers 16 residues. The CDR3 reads CASSPGTGGAYTEAFF. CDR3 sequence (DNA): TGTGCCAGCAGCCCGGGGACAGGGGGCGCTTACACTGAAGCTTTCTTT.

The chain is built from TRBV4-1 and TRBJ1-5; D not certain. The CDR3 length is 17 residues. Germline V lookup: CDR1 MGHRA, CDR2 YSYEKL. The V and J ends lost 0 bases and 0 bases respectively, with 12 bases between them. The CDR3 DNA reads TGCGCCAGCAGCCAAGAGGCAGAAGGATATAGCAATCAGCCCCAGCATTTT. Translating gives CASSQEAEGYSNQPQHF.

DNA for the CDR3: TGTGCCAGCACCCGAGGACTAGCGGGGGCCAAAAACATTCAGTACTTC. This encodes CASTRGLAGAKNIQYF. The chain carries TRBV6-2 or TRBV6-3 and TRBJ2-4; the match to TRBD2 covers 12 bases. V lost 7 bases, J lost 1 base, and 5 bases stayed unmatched. The germline V gene encodes CDR1 MNHEY and CDR2 SVGEGT. This CDR3 has 16 amino acids.

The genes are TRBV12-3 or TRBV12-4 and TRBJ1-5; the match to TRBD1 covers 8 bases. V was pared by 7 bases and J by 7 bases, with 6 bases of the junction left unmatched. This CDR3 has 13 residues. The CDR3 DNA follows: TGTGCCAGCAACTCGAACAGGGGGCAGCCCCAGCATTTT. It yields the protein CASNSNRGQPQHF.

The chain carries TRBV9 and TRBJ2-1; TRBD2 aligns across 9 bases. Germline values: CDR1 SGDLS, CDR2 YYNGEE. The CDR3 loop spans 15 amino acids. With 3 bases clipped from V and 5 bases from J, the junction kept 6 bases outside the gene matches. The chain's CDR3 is CASSGPSGVNNEQFF. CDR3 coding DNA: TGTGCCAGCAGCGGCCCTAGCGGGGTTAACAATGAGCAGTTCTTC.

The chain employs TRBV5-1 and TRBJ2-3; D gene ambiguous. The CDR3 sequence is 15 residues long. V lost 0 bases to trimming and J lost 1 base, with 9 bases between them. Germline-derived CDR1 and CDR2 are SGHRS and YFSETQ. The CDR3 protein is CASSLEISGTDTQYF. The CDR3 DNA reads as TGCGCCAGCAGCTTGGAGATAAGCGGCACAGATACGCAGTATTTT. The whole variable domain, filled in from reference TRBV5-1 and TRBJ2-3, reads KAGVTQTPRYLIKTRGQQVTLSCSPISGHRSVSWYQQTPGQGLQFLFEYFSETQRNKGNFPGRFSGRQFSNSRSEMNVSTLELGDSALYLCASSLEISGTDTQYFGPGTRLTVL.

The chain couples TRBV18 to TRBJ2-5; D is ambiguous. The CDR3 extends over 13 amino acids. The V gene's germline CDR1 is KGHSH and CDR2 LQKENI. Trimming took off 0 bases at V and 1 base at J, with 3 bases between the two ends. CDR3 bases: TGTGCCAGCTCACCACCGCTCCAAGAGACCCAGTACTTC. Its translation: CASSPPLQETQYF.

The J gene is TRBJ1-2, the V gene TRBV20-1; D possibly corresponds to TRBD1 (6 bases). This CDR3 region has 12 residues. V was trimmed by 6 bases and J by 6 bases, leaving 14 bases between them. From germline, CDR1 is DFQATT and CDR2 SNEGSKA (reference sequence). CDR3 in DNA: TGCAGTGCCTTAGACAGGATCCATGGCTACACCTTC. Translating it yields CSALDRIHGYTF.

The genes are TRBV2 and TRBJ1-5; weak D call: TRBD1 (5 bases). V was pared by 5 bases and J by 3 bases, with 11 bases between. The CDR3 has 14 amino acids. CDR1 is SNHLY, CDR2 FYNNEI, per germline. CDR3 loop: CASSTDSFNQPQHF. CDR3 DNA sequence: TGTGCCAGCAGTACCGACAGTTTCAATCAGCCCCAGCATTTT.

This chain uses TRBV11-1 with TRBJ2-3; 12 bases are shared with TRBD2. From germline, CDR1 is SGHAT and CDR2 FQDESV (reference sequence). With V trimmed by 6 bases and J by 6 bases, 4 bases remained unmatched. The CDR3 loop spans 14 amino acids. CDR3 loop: CASSTGTSGDTQYF. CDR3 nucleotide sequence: TGTGCCAGCAGTACCGGGACTAGCGGGGATACGCAGTATTTT.

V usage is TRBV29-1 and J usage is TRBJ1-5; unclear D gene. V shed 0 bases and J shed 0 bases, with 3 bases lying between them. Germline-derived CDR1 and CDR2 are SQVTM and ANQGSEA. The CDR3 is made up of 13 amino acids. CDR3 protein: CSVEENSNQPQHF. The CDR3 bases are TGCAGCGTTGAAGAGAATAGCAATCAGCCCCAGCATTTT.

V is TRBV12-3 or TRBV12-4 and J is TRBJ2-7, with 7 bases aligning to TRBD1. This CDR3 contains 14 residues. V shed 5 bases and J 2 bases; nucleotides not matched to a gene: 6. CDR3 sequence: CASSPRDRPYEQYF. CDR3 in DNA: TGTGCCAGCAGTCCTCGGGACAGACCCTACGAGCAGTACTTC.

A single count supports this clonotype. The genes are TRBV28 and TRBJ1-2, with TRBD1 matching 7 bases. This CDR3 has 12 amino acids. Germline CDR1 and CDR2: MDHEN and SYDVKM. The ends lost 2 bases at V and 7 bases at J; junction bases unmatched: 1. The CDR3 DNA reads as TGTGCCAGCAGTTTAAGGGGGCTTGGCTACACCTTC. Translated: CASSLRGLGYTF.

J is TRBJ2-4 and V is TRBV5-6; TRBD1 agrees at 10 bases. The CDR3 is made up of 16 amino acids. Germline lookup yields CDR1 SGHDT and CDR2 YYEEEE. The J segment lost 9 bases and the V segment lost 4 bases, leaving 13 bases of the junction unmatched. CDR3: CASSPRGTGDFGIQYF. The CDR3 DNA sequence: TGTGCCAGCAGCCCTCGGGGGACAGGGGATTTTGGCATTCAGTACTTC.

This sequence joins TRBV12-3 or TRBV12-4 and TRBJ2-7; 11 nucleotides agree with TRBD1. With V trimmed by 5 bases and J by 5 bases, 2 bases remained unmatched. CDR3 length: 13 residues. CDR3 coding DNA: TGTGCCAGCAGTAGGGACAGGGGGGACGAGCAGTACTTC. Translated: CASSRDRGDEQYF.

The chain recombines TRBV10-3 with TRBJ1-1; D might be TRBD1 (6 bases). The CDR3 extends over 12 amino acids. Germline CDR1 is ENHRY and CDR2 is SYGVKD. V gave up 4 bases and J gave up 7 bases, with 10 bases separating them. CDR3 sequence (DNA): TGTGCCATCAGTGGACAAGGGGGTGAAGCTTTCTTT. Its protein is CAISGQGGEAFF.

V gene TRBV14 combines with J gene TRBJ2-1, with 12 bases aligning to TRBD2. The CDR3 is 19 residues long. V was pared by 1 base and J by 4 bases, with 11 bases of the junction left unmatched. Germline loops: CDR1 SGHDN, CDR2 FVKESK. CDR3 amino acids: CASSQVIEASGRAYNEQFF. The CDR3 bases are TGTGCCAGCAGCCAAGTGATCGAGGCTAGCGGGAGGGCTTACAATGAGCAGTTCTTC.

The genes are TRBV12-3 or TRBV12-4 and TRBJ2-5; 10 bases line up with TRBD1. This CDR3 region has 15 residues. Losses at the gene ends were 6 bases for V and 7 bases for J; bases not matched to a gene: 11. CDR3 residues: CASSLQGQGYGTQYF. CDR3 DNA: TGTGCCAGCAGCCTGCAGGGACAGGGGTATGGGACCCAGTACTTC.

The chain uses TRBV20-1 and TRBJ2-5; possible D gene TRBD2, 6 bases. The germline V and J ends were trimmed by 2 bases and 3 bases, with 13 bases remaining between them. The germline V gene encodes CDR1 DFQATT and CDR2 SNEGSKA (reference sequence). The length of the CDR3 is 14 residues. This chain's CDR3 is CSARWRGNEETQYF. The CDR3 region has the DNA TGCAGTGCTAGATGGCGGGGTAATGAAGAGACCCAGTACTTC.

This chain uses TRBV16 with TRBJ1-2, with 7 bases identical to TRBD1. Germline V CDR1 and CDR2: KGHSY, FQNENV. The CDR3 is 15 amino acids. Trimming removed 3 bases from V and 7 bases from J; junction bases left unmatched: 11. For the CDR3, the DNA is TGTGCCAGCAGCCACCTAGACAGGGTTGGTGGTGGCTACACCTTC. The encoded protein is CASSHLDRVGGGYTF.

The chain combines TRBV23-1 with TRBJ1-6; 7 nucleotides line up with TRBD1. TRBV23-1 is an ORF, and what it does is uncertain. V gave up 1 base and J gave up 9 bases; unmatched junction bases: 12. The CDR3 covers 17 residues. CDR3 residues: CASSQWTGYGFVSPLHF. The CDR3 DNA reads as TGCGCCAGCAGTCAATGGACAGGATACGGGTTCGTTTCACCCCTCCACTTT.